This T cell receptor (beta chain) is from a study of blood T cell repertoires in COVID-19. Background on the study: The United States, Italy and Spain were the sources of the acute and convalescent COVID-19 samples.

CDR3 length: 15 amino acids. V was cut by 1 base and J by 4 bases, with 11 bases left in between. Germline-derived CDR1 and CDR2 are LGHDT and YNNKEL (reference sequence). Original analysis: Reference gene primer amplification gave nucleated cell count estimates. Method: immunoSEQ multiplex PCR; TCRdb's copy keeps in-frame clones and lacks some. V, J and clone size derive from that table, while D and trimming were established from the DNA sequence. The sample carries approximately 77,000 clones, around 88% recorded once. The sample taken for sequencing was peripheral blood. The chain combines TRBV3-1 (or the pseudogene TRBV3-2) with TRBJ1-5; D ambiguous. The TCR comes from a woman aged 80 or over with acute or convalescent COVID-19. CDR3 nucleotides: TGTGCCAGCAGCCAAGGGAGAAGTACAAATCAGCCCCAGCATTTT. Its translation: CASSQGRSTNQPQHF.